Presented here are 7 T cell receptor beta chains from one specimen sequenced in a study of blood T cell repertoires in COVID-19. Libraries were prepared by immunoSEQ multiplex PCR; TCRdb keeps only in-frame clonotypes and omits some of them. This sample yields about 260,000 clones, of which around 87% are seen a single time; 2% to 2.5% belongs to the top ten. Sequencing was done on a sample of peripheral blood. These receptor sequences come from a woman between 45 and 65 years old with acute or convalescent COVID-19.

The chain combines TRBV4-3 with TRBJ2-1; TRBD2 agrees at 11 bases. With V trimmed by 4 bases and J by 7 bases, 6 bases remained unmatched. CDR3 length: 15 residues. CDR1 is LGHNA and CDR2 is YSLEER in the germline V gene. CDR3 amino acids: CASSRISGRGNEQFF. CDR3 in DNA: TGCGCCAGCAGCCGGATTAGCGGGAGGGGAAATGAGCAGTTCTTC.

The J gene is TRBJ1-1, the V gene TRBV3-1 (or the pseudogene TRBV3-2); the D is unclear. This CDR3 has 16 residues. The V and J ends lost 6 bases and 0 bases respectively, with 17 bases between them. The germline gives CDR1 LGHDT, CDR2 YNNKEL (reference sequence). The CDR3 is CASRLDSWSMNTEAFF. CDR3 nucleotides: TGTGCCAGCAGGCTAGACTCTTGGTCTATGAACACTGAAGCTTTCTTT.

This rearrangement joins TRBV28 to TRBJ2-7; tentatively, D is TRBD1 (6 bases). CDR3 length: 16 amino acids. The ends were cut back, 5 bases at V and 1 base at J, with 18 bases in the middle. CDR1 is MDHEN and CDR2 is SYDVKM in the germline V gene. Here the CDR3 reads CASSRATPGQSYEQYF. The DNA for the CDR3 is TGTGCCAGCAGTCGAGCCACCCCGGGACAATCCTACGAGCAGTACTTC.

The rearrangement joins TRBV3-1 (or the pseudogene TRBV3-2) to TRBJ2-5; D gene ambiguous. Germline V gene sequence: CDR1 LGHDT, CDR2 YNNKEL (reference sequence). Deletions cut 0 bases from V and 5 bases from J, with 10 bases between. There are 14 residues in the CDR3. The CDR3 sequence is CASSQDPPRETQYF. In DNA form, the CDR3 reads TGTGCCAGCAGCCAAGATCCTCCGAGGGAGACCCAGTACTTC.

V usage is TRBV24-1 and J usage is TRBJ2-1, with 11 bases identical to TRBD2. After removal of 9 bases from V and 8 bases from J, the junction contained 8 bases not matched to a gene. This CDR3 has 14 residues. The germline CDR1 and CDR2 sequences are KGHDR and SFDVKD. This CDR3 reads CATAGLAGGYEQFF. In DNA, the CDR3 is TGTGCCACCGCGGGGCTAGCGGGAGGATATGAGCAGTTCTTC.

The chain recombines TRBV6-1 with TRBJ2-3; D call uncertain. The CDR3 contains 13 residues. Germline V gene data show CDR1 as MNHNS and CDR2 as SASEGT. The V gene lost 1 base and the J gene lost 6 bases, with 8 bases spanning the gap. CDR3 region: CASSEGSGDTQYF. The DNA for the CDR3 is TGTGCCAGCAGTGAAGGGTCCGGGGATACGCAGTATTTT.

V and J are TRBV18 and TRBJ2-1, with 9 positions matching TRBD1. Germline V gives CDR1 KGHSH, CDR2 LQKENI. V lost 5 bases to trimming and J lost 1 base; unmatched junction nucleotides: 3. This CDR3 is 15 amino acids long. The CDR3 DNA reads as TGTGCCAGCTCATCCGGGACAGGGTCCTACAATGAGCAGTTCTTC. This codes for CASSSGTGSYNEQFF.